Listed below are T cell receptor beta chains from one sample, sequenced in a study of Ad26.COV2.S vaccination and SARS-CoV-2 variants. TCRdb's copy holds only in-frame clones and misses some; the assay was immunoSEQ multiplex PCR. The sample yields 300,000 to 400,000 clones, about 90% seen once. The material was peripheral blood, obtained after recovery from COVID-19. The source is a human donor who had recovered from COVID-19. CDR3s include the opening cysteine and the closing phenylalanine or tryptophan. The order of the fields is J gene, clone size, V gene, D gene, CDR3 protein, CDR3 DNA. D genes are given only for firm matches. Rows may omit the clone size; those that give it use once, few, many or a size class.

J gene: TRBJ2-2; clone size: .; V gene: TRBV7-8; D gene: .; CDR3 protein: CASSLGAGPGELFF; CDR3 DNA: TGTGCCAGCAGCTTAGGGGCAGGGCCCGGGGAGCTGTTTTTT
J gene: TRBJ1-5; clone size: .; V gene: TRBV4-3; D gene: TRBD1; CDR3 protein: CASSQEWTGFSNQPQHF; CDR3 DNA: TGCGCCAGCAGCCAAGAGTGGACAGGATTTTCCAATCAGCCCCAGCATTTT
J gene: TRBJ1-1; clone size: .; V gene: TRBV5-1; D gene: .; CDR3 protein: CASSPGGGRGAFF; CDR3 DNA: TGCGCCAGCAGCCCTGGGGGGGGGCGCGGAGCTTTCTTT
J gene: TRBJ2-1; clone size: .; V gene: TRBV6-1; D gene: .; CDR3 protein: CASSEYETNNEQFF; CDR3 DNA: TGTGCCAGCAGTGAATACGAGACCAACAATGAGCAGTTCTTC
J gene: TRBJ1-3; clone size: .; V gene: TRBV5-4; D gene: .; CDR3 protein: CASSFAGINTIYF; CDR3 DNA: TGTGCCAGCAGCTTCGCAGGGATAAACACCATATATTTT
J gene: TRBJ1-2; clone size: .; V gene: TRBV20-1; D gene: .; CDR3 protein: CSAGANYGYTF; CDR3 DNA: TGCAGTGCAGGGGCGAACTATGGCTACACCTTC
J gene: TRBJ2-7; clone size: .; V gene: TRBV7-9; D gene: TRBD2; CDR3 protein: CASSLSSGEQYF; CDR3 DNA: TGTGCCAGCAGCTTATCTAGCGGCGAGCAGTACTTC
J gene: TRBJ2-4; clone size: .; V gene: TRBV18; D gene: TRBD2; CDR3 protein: CASSPAGLGNIQYF; CDR3 DNA: TGTGCCAGCTCACCGGCGGGACTAGGAAACATTCAGTACTTC
J gene: TRBJ1-1; clone size: .; V gene: TRBV12-3/TRBV12-4; D gene: TRBD1; CDR3 protein: CATTDRGNTEAFF; CDR3 DNA: TGTGCCACCACCGACAGGGGTAACACTGAAGCTTTCTTT
J gene: TRBJ2-1; clone size: once; V gene: TRBV9; D gene: TRBD2; CDR3 protein: CASSPRWRGAYNEQFF; CDR3 DNA: TGTGCCAGCAGCCCGAGGTGGCGGGGGGCCTACAATGAGCAGTTCTTC
J gene: TRBJ1-5; clone size: once; V gene: TRBV18; D gene: .; CDR3 protein: CASSPTGPGNQPQHF; CDR3 DNA: TGTGCCAGCTCACCTACAGGCCCTGGCAATCAGCCCCAGCATTTT
J gene: TRBJ1-2; clone size: .; V gene: TRBV6-5; D gene: TRBD1; CDR3 protein: CASSYSQQGARGYTF; CDR3 DNA: TGTGCCAGCAGTTACTCGCAACAGGGGGCGAGGGGCTACACCTTC
J gene: TRBJ1-6; clone size: once; V gene: TRBV27; D gene: .; CDR3 protein: CASSAGRGSPLHF; CDR3 DNA: TGTGCCAGCAGTGCCGGGAGGGGGTCACCCCTCCACTTT
J gene: TRBJ2-5; clone size: .; V gene: TRBV29-1; D gene: TRBD2; CDR3 protein: CSVESVAGLETQYF; CDR3 DNA: TGCAGCGTTGAGAGTGTAGCGGGGTTGGAGACCCAGTACTTC
J gene: TRBJ1-1; clone size: .; V gene: TRBV19; D gene: TRBD1; CDR3 protein: CASRTGGHSNTEAFF; CDR3 DNA: TGTGCCAGTAGGACAGGGGGCCATTCGAACACTGAAGCTTTCTTT
J gene: TRBJ2-2; clone size: .; V gene: TRBV11-1; D gene: .; CDR3 protein: CASSRNRGGSGELFF; CDR3 DNA: TGTGCCAGCAGCCGTAACAGGGGAGGGAGCGGGGAGCTGTTTTTT
J gene: TRBJ2-5; clone size: .; V gene: TRBV13; D gene: .; CDR3 protein: CASSRRPGIRGETQYF; CDR3 DNA: TGTGCCAGCAGCCGGAGACCGGGAATAAGGGGAGAGACCCAGTACTTC
J gene: TRBJ2-6; clone size: .; V gene: TRBV7-3; D gene: .; CDR3 protein: CASGWTGSSGANVLTF; CDR3 DNA: TGTGCCAGCGGATGGACGGGGAGCTCTGGGGCCAACGTCCTGACTTTC
J gene: TRBJ1-2; clone size: .; V gene: TRBV7-9; D gene: .; CDR3 protein: CASSRGEGPFYGYTF; CDR3 DNA: TGTGCCAGCAGCCGAGGGGAGGGGCCCTTCTATGGCTACACCTTC
J gene: TRBJ1-2; clone size: .; V gene: TRBV6-1; D gene: .; CDR3 protein: CASSEEGAESYGYTF; CDR3 DNA: TGTGCCAGCAGTGAAGAAGGAGCAGAAAGCTATGGCTACACCTTC
J gene: TRBJ1-6; clone size: .; V gene: TRBV4-3; D gene: .; CDR3 protein: CASSQDASGTTGYNSPLHF; CDR3 DNA: TGCGCCAGCAGCCAGGACGCGTCCGGGACGACCGGATATAATTCACCCCTCCACTTT
J gene: TRBJ1-3; clone size: .; V gene: TRBV3-1/TRBV3-2; D gene: TRBD1; CDR3 protein: CASSSRTGSGNTIYF; CDR3 DNA: TGTGCCAGCAGCTCCCGGACAGGTTCTGGAAACACCATATATTTT
J gene: TRBJ2-7; clone size: .; V gene: TRBV11-2; D gene: .; CDR3 protein: CASSRILGGEQYF; CDR3 DNA: TGTGCCAGCAGTCGCATTCTGGGGGGCGAGCAGTACTTC
J gene: TRBJ1-1; clone size: .; V gene: TRBV7-9; D gene: TRBD1; CDR3 protein: CASSSKPQGAWNTEAFF; CDR3 DNA: TGTGCCAGCAGCTCAAAACCCCAGGGGGCGTGGAACACTGAAGCTTTCTTT
J gene: TRBJ1-5; clone size: few; V gene: TRBV11-2; D gene: .; CDR3 protein: CASSSDVQPQHF; CDR3 DNA: TGTGCCAGCAGCTCGGACGTTCAGCCCCAGCATTTT
J gene: TRBJ1-3; clone size: .; V gene: TRBV19; D gene: .; CDR3 protein: CASSFGTSGNTIYF; CDR3 DNA: TGTGCCAGTAGTTTCGGGACGTCTGGAAACACCATATATTTT
J gene: TRBJ1-5; clone size: few; V gene: TRBV12-5; D gene: .; CDR3 protein: CASGLGLNQPQHF; CDR3 DNA: TGTGCTAGTGGTTTGGGATTAAATCAGCCCCAGCATTTT
J gene: TRBJ2-5; clone size: .; V gene: TRBV6-2/TRBV6-3; D gene: .; CDR3 protein: CASSYSSRDLETQYF; CDR3 DNA: TGTGCCAGCAGTTACTCTAGCAGGGATTTGGAGACCCAGTACTTC
J gene: TRBJ1-2; clone size: .; V gene: TRBV11-2; D gene: .; CDR3 protein: CASSSIRGDYGYTF; CDR3 DNA: TGTGCCAGCAGCTCCATCCGGGGCGACTATGGCTACACCTTC
J gene: TRBJ2-5; clone size: once; V gene: TRBV5-1; D gene: .; CDR3 protein: CASSLQRRSQETQYF; CDR3 DNA: TGCGCCAGCAGCTTGCAGAGACGCTCCCAAGAGACCCAGTACTTC
J gene: TRBJ1-1; clone size: .; V gene: TRBV10-1; D gene: .; CDR3 protein: CASSSELTGQTEAFF; CDR3 DNA: TGCGCCAGCAGTTCGGAGTTGACAGGTCAAACTGAAGCTTTCTTT
J gene: TRBJ1-5; clone size: .; V gene: TRBV5-8; D gene: .; CDR3 protein: CASSGRSQPQHF; CDR3 DNA: TGTGCCAGCAGCGGAAGGAGTCAGCCCCAGCATTTT
J gene: TRBJ2-3; clone size: .; V gene: TRBV4-3; D gene: TRBD2; CDR3 protein: CASSQEGLAGGRDTQYF; CDR3 DNA: TGCGCCAGCAGCCAAGAGGGACTAGCGGGGGGCCGGGATACGCAGTATTTT
J gene: TRBJ2-3; clone size: .; V gene: TRBV5-4; D gene: TRBD2; CDR3 protein: CASSPRLAGGSSTDTQYF; CDR3 DNA: TGTGCCAGCAGCCCCCGACTAGCGGGGGGAAGTAGCACAGATACGCAGTATTTT
J gene: TRBJ2-1; clone size: .; V gene: TRBV5-1; D gene: .; CDR3 protein: CASSSYSGTSLGDEQFF; CDR3 DNA: TGCGCCAGCAGCTCCTACTCCGGGACCAGTTTGGGGGATGAGCAGTTCTTC
J gene: TRBJ1-5; clone size: .; V gene: TRBV27; D gene: .; CDR3 protein: CASSLSPDSNQPQHF; CDR3 DNA: TGTGCCAGCAGTTTAAGCCCGGACAGTAATCAGCCCCAGCATTTT
J gene: TRBJ2-1; clone size: .; V gene: TRBV10-3; D gene: .; CDR3 protein: CAISESGFDEQFF; CDR3 DNA: TGTGCCATCAGTGAGTCGGGGTTCGATGAGCAGTTCTTC
J gene: TRBJ1-6; clone size: .; V gene: TRBV5-1; D gene: .; CDR3 protein: CASSLDGGAGNSPLHF; CDR3 DNA: TGCGCCAGCAGCTTGGACGGGGGCGCGGGTAATTCACCCCTCCACTTT
J gene: TRBJ2-1; clone size: .; V gene: TRBV7-9; D gene: .; CDR3 protein: CASSFPIFGAYNEQFF; CDR3 DNA: TGTGCCAGCAGCTTTCCCATATTCGGCGCCTACAATGAGCAGTTCTTC
J gene: TRBJ1-2; clone size: .; V gene: TRBV29-1; D gene: TRBD1; CDR3 protein: CSVSGQGSYGYTF; CDR3 DNA: TGCAGCGTTTCAGGACAGGGGAGCTATGGCTACACCTTC
J gene: TRBJ1-1; clone size: .; V gene: TRBV5-5; D gene: .; CDR3 protein: CASSQTGPGFTEAFF; CDR3 DNA: TGTGCCAGCAGCCAGACGGGTCCAGGGTTCACTGAAGCTTTCTTT
J gene: TRBJ2-7; clone size: .; V gene: TRBV7-3; D gene: TRBD2; CDR3 protein: CASRTGGSSYEQYF; CDR3 DNA: TGTGCCAGCAGGACGGGGGGAAGCTCCTACGAGCAGTACTTC
J gene: TRBJ1-2; clone size: .; V gene: TRBV24-1; D gene: .; CDR3 protein: CATSDGAYAPSSYGYTF; CDR3 DNA: TGTGCCACCAGTGACGGTGCATACGCACCTTCTAGCTATGGCTACACCTTC
J gene: TRBJ2-7; clone size: .; V gene: TRBV5-4; D gene: TRBD2; CDR3 protein: CASSLRPKAGTYEQYF; CDR3 DNA: TGTGCCAGCAGCTTGCGACCCAAAGCGGGGACCTACGAGCAGTACTTC
J gene: TRBJ2-1; clone size: .; V gene: TRBV12-5; D gene: .; CDR3 protein: CASGSSVQNEQFF; CDR3 DNA: TGTGCTAGTGGTTCCTCAGTTCAGAATGAGCAGTTCTTC